These 28 T cell receptor beta chains were sequenced from one sample in a study of tumor and adjacent non-tumor tissue in lung cancer (dated by TCRdb to the late 2010s). Library creation used multiplex PCR. Sequenced using an Illumina HiSeq 2500. TCRbeta libraries were constructed through three rounds of nested PCR with primers (Table S4) according to protocols modified from ARM-PCR. Using fastp at Q25 and MiXCR, TCRdb reprocessed the public reads and kept productive beta chains. Identical CDR3 protein sequences are pooled into one entry, listed with their most common genes and DNA. The sample records approximately 70,000 distinct CDR3 sequences, around four fifths of which are singletons. Together, the top ten hold roughly 27% of the sample. RNA was extracted from bulk unsorted tissue and checked for quality with a NanoDrop ND-1000 and an Agilent 2100. The sequenced material came from lung tumor tissue. The receptors derive from a man aged 60 to 75 with non-small cell lung cancer.

This clonotype appeared a single time. One end of the junction does not line up with germline, which may come from a read error. The chain recombines TRBV20-1 with TRBJ2-1; a weak D match, TRBD2 (5 bases). This CDR3 has 12 residues. The germline V gene encodes CDR1 DFQATT and CDR2 SNEGSKA (reference sequence). The CDR3 loop reads CRASGSDDEQFF. CDR3 sequence (DNA): TGCAGGGCTAGTGGGAGTGACGATGAGCAGTTCTTC.

Ten or more counts support this clonotype. The chain links TRBV28 to TRBJ2-6, with TRBD1 matching over 9 bases. Germline CDR1 MDHEN, CDR2 SYDVKM. V was clipped by 3 bases and J by 2 bases; unmatched bases: 11. The CDR3 length is 19 residues. CDR3: CASSLEAGQGRAGANVLTF. CDR3 DNA sequence: TGTGCCAGCAGTTTGGAGGCCGGACAGGGGAGGGCTGGGGCCAACGTCCTGACTTTC.

This clonotype was counted only a few times. The germline gene is not matched at one end of the junction; a read error may be the cause. V is TRBV18 and J is TRBJ2-7; D perhaps matches TRBD2 (5 bases). This CDR3 contains 14 residues. Germline loops: CDR1 KGHSH, CDR2 LQKENI. CDR3 DNA: TGTGCCAGCTCACCACGGGCTAGCTCCTACGAGCAGTATTTC. This encodes CASSPRASSYEQYF.

The CDR3 DNA reads TGCGCCAACTACGGAGTAGGAGAGACCCAGTACTTC. This codes for CANYGVGETQYF. The chain is built from TRBV10-2 and TRBJ2-5; D gene uncertain. The germline V and J ends were trimmed by 10 bases and 4 bases, with 13 bases remaining between them. CDR3 length: 12 amino acids. The germline V gene has CDR1 WSHSY and CDR2 SAAADI.

On this clonotype: A much larger clone lies one base from this, so it may be a read error. This chain links TRBV7-9 with TRBJ2-1; no clear D gene. This CDR3 contains 11 residues. The germline gives CDR1 SEHNR, CDR2 FQNEAQ (reference sequence). As DNA, the CDR3 is TGTGCCAGGAGCTTAAGCAATGAGCAGTTCTTC. The encoded protein is CARSLSNEQFF.

Worth noting for this clonotype: One junction end disagrees with the germline gene, perhaps due to a read error. The J gene is TRBJ2-5, the V gene TRBV7-2; the D gene is possibly TRBD2 (6 bases). Per the germline V gene, CDR1 is SGHTA and CDR2 is FQGNSA. The CDR3 contains 17 residues. In DNA, the CDR3 is TGTGCCAGCACCTTACGCAGTTTGCGGGACCTCATCGAGACCCAGTACTTC. It codes for CASTLRSLRDLIETQYF.

Only one count was recorded for this clonotype. Sequence at one end of the junction differs from germline and may be a read error. This chain joins TRBV6-1 and TRBJ2-2; D may be TRBD2 (6 bases). The germline gives CDR1 MNHNS, CDR2 SASEGT. This CDR3 has 16 residues. CDR3 residues: CTSSMGLGQNTGELFF. CDR3 bases: TGTACCAGCAGTATGGGACTGGGGCAAAACACCGGGGAGCTGTTTTTT.

Comments on this clonotype: A much larger clonotype is one base distant, so this may be a read error. The gene calls are TRBV24-1 and TRBJ2-1; D might be TRBD1 (6 bases). V gave up 8 bases and J gave up 4 bases, with 11 bases separating them. This CDR3 has 13 amino acids. Germline V gives CDR1 KGHDR, CDR2 SFDVKD. CDR3 sequence (DNA): TGTGCCACCACGAGTCAGGGGTACAATGAGCAGTTCTTC. Translation gives CATTSQGYNEQFF.

This clonotype was detected only a few times. The chain links TRBV28 to TRBJ1-5, with TRBD1 matching over 8 bases. This CDR3 contains 18 residues. Germline V gene sequence: CDR1 MDHEN, CDR2 SYDVKM. With 6 bases clipped from V and 7 bases from J, the junction kept 20 bases outside the gene matches. The CDR3 DNA is TGTGCCAGCAGCCAAAACAAAGGACAGGGACGGCTCAGGCAGCCCCAGCATTTT. Amino acid sequence: CASSQNKGQGRLRQPQHF.

Regarding this clonotype: It is likely a read error, because the conserved phenylalanine at the end of the CDR3 is missing. The rearrangement uses TRBV29-1 and TRBJ2-5; 11 bases match TRBD1. The germline CDR1 and CDR2 sequences are SQVTM and ANQGSEA. CDR3 size: 15 residues. In DNA, the CDR3 is TGCAGCGTTGATGGGGGGACAGGGGGAACGGAGACACAGTACTTG. This translates into CSVDGGTGGTETQYL.

The chain joins TRBV29-1 to TRBJ1-5; D call uncertain. Per the germline V gene, CDR1 is SQVTM and CDR2 is ANQGSEA. The CDR3 length is 13 residues. The CDR3 loop reads CRVIRNGNQPQHF. Written as DNA, the CDR3 is TGCAGGGTTATCAGAAATGGCAATCAGCCCCAGCATTTT. Drawing the rest from reference TRBV29-1 and TRBJ1-5, the complete variable domain is SAVISQKPSRDICQRGTSLTIQCQVDSQVTMMFWYRQQPGQSLTLIATANQGSEATYESGFVIDKFPISRPNLTFSTLTVSNMSPEDSSIYLCRVIRNGNQPQHFGDGTRLSIL.

This clonotype occurred once. This may come from a read error, since a much larger clone is one base off. Here the CDR3 DNA reads TGTGCCAGCAGCTTCGACTGGGCAGATGCGCAGTATTTT. Amino acid sequence: CASSFDWADAQYF. The J gene is TRBJ2-3, the V gene TRBV7-9; no firm D call. The CDR3 has 13 residues. CDR1 is SEHNR, CDR2 FQNEAQ, per germline (reference sequence).

Notes on this clonotype: Mismatch with germline at one junction end may stem from a read error. This sequence joins TRBV11-2 and TRBJ1-3; tentatively, D is TRBD1 (5 bases). The germline gives CDR1 SGHAT, CDR2 FQNNGV. CDR3 size: 13 residues. CDR3 loop: CASSLDLVASGHF. Written as DNA, the CDR3 is TGTGCCAGCAGCTTAGATCTTGTGGCGTCAGGGCACTTT.

To note about this clonotype: This could be a read error, since a much larger clone is one nucleotide away. The chain carries TRBV6-1 and TRBJ2-7, with TRBD2 matching 9 bases. CDR1 is MNHNS and CDR2 is SASEGT in the germline V gene. The CDR3 extends over 13 amino acids. V lost 8 bases, J lost 3 bases, and 5 bases stayed unmatched. The DNA of the CDR3 is TGTGCCAGCGCTAGTAGCGGGAGCTACGAGCAGTACTTC. As protein: CASASSGSYEQYF.

The genes are TRBV6-5 and TRBJ2-3; tentatively, D is TRBD2 (6 bases). CDR1 MNHEY and CDR2 SVGAGI come from the germline V gene. Trimming removed 5 bases at V and 1 base at J, with 10 bases between. The CDR3 is 14 residues long. DNA for the CDR3: TGTGCCAGCAGTATCGGGACTGGCACAGATACGCAGTATTTT. Translation gives CASSIGTGTDTQYF.

This clonotype was counted once. At one end, the junction sequence differs from germline, possibly due to a read error. The CDR3 DNA sequence: TGCTCCAGCGGATGGGAATTGTCTGGGGCCAACGTCCTGACTTTC. It yields the protein CSSGWELSGANVLTF. The chain couples TRBV5-1 to TRBJ2-6; D possibly corresponds to TRBD2 (5 bases). CDR3 length: 15 residues. Germline assignment: CDR1 SGHRS and CDR2 YFSETQ.

This clonotype appeared many times. The chain combines TRBV5-4 with TRBJ2-2; D is ambiguous. The CDR3 loop spans 16 amino acids. The germline CDR1 and CDR2 sequences are SGHNT and YYREEE (reference sequence). Trimming shortened V by 1 base and J by 3 bases, and 13 bases separated the two germline ends. CDR3 coding DNA: TGTGCCAGCAGCTTGAGTCTTAGGCAGTACACCGGGGAGCTGTTTTTT. Its protein is CASSLSLRQYTGELFF.

This clonotype was observed a handful of times. At one end, the junction sequence differs from germline, possibly due to a read error. V and J are TRBV6-2 or TRBV6-3 and TRBJ2-7; D is possibly TRBD1 (6 bases). This CDR3 has 12 residues. Germline V lookup: CDR1 MNHEY, CDR2 SVGEGT. This CDR3 is CASRMTGNEHYF. The CDR3 nucleotides are TGTGCCAGCAGAATGACAGGTAACGAGCATTACTTC.

This chain links TRBV30 with TRBJ2-7; a weak D match, TRBD2 (6 bases). The CDR3 sequence is 13 residues long. Germline loops: CDR1 GTSNPN, CDR2 SVGIG (reference sequence). Trimming removed 4 bases from V and 7 bases from J, with 17 bases in between. CDR3 sequence: CAWIPGVIREQYF. CDR3 sequence (DNA): TGTGCCTGGATCCCGGGGGTAATTCGGGAGCAGTACTTC.

For this clonotype: This may come from a read error, since a much larger clone is one base off. V is TRBV28 and J is TRBJ2-1, with 7 bases identical to TRBD2. From germline, CDR1 is MDHEN and CDR2 SYDVKM. This CDR3 contains 11 residues. CDR3 sequence (DNA): TGTGCCATCAGTGGGGGGGAGGTGCAGTTCTTC. Its translation: CAISGGEVQFF.

Note on this clonotype: One junction end disagrees with the germline gene, perhaps due to a read error. The V call is TRBV20-1, the J call TRBJ1-5; unclear D gene. The CDR3 has 15 residues. The germline CDR1 and CDR2 sequences are DFQATT and SNEGSKA (reference sequence). The CDR3 here is CSARSPGRVNRPHHF. CDR3 bases: TGCAGTGCTAGAAGTCCCGGACGGGTAAATCGGCCCCATCATTTT.

To note about this clonotype: Relative to the germline gene, one junction end is altered; a read error may explain this. The CDR3 nucleotides read TGTGCCTTCAGCCCCTCAGTCGGGGAGCTGTTTTTT. It encodes CAFSPSVGELFF. This chain links TRBV10-3 with TRBJ2-2; D call uncertain. The CDR3 is 12 amino acids. The germline V gene encodes CDR1 ENHRY and CDR2 SYGVKD.

On this clonotype: A much larger clone sits a single nucleotide away, making a read error possible. V and J are TRBV28 and TRBJ2-1, with D possibly being TRBD1 (6 bases). V lost 6 bases and J lost 2, with 11 bases in between. The CDR3 totals 14 residues. Germline CDR1 is MDHEN and CDR2 is SYDVKM. CDR3 sequence: CASREDSPYNEQFF. CDR3 sequence (DNA): TGTGCCAGCAGAGAGGACAGCCCCTACAATGAGCAGTTCTTC.

In regard to this clonotype: This may come from a read error, since a much larger clone is one base off. This chain links TRBV19 with TRBJ2-7; 9 bases fit TRBD1. CDR1 and CDR2 (germline): LNHDA, SQIVND (reference sequence). This CDR3 comprises 15 residues. Here the CDR3 DNA reads TGTGCCAGTAATATAGCTGGGACAGGGTACTACGAGCAGTACTTC. The encoded protein is CASNIAGTGYYEQYF.

Concerning this clonotype itself: An end of the junction differs from the germline gene, which may be a read error. The chain couples TRBV20-1 to TRBJ2-1, with TRBD2 identical over 11 bases. CDR1 and CDR2 (germline): DFQATT, SNEGSKA (reference sequence). The CDR3 loop spans 15 amino acids. The CDR3 is CSIRTVAGGHHEQFF. As DNA, the CDR3 is TGTAGTATCAGAACTGTAGCGGGAGGGCACCATGAGCAGTTCTTC.

The chain is built from TRBV23-1 and TRBJ2-7, with D tentatively TRBD2 (5 bases). TRBV23-1 is an open reading frame, and its role is uncertain. The CDR3 covers 14 residues. V was clipped by 7 bases and J by 3 bases, with 16 bases between them. CDR3 coding DNA: TGCGCCAGCACTCAGTGGATAGGAGGCTACGAGCAGTACTTC. Translated: CASTQWIGGYEQYF.

CDR3 sequence reads: CSAIDRADEQYF. For the CDR3, the DNA is TGCAGCGCCATAGACAGGGCAGACGAGCAGTACTTC. The chain uses TRBV29-1 and TRBJ2-7; TRBD1 matches at 7 bases. This CDR3 comprises 12 residues. Germline CDR1 SQVTM, CDR2 ANQGSEA. J was trimmed by 5 bases and V by 7 bases; bases with no gene match: 8.

With respect to this clonotype: Sequence at one end of the junction differs from germline and may be a read error. The V gene is TRBV6-5, the J gene TRBJ1-2, with 8 bases fitting TRBD1. Germline loops: CDR1 MNHEY, CDR2 SVGAGI. The CDR3 has 17 amino acids. CDR3 region: CASSSSHRGTANYGHTF. Written as DNA, the CDR3 is TGTGCCAGTAGTTCATCGCACAGGGGGACTGCTAACTATGGCCACACCTTC.